Below, 6 T cell receptor beta chains from the same sample are listed, as sequenced in a study of OX40 agonist ivuxolimab in advanced cancers. The protocol used for the library was the immunoSEQ multiplex PCR assay. The table was pulled from immuneACCESS by TCRdb, which kept in-frame rearrangements only. Such tables lose some clones; where checked, under half of the loss comes from unresolved V genes, and the rest has no known cause. This sample holds 75,000 to 90,000 clones; approximately 90% were observed only once. The biggest ten clones account for roughly 1.1% of the sample. The sequenced sample was CD4+ or CD8+ T cells sorted from blood, obtained in a trial of the OX40 agonist ivuxolimab. Receptors were obtained from an adult with an advanced solid tumor such as melanoma, head and neck, liver or kidney cancer.

The chain carries TRBV30 and TRBJ2-3; tentative D call: TRBD2 (5 bases). Trimming left V 5 bases short and J 11 bases short, with 14 bases between. CDR3 length: 11 amino acids. Germline values: CDR1 GTSNPN, CDR2 SVGIG (reference sequence). The CDR3 spells CAWGGLGKQYF. The CDR3, as DNA: TGTGCCTGGGGAGGATTAGGGAAGCAGTATTTT.

J is TRBJ2-7 and V is TRBV4-1, with 9 bases identical to TRBD2. In germline, CDR1 is MGHRA, CDR2 YSYEKL. This CDR3 contains 16 residues. V gave up 1 base and J gave up 1 base; unmatched junction bases: 5. CDR3 residues: CASSQVMTSGSYEQYF. As DNA, the CDR3 is TGCGCCAGCAGCCAAGTTATGACTAGCGGTTCCTACGAGCAGTACTTC.

This chain joins TRBV6-1 and TRBJ2-2, with D perhaps matching TRBD1 (6 bases). The V gene lost 7 bases and the J gene lost 5 bases, with 8 bases spanning the gap. Per the germline V gene, CDR1 is MNHNS and CDR2 is SASEGT. The CDR3 has 12 residues. The CDR3 protein is CASTRGTGELFF. In nucleotides, the CDR3 is TGTGCCAGCACGAGGGGGACCGGGGAGCTGTTTTTT.

The chain couples TRBV28 to TRBJ1-1; no definite D call. The CDR3 sequence is 14 residues long. Germline assignment: CDR1 MDHEN and CDR2 SYDVKM. Trimming took 1 base from V and 0 from J, leaving 6 bases between them. In nucleotides, the CDR3 is TGTGCCAGCAGTTTATCCTCCGTGAACACTGAAGCTTTCTTT. Amino acids: CASSLSSVNTEAFF.

The chain employs TRBV18 and TRBJ2-1; no firm D call. CDR3 size: 14 residues. From germline, CDR1 is KGHSH and CDR2 LQKENI. Trimming stripped 1 base from V and 6 bases from J, with 10 bases between. CDR3 region: CASSPLGQSNEQFF. DNA of the CDR3: TGTGCCAGCTCACCACTCGGGCAGTCCAATGAGCAGTTCTTC. Using reference TRBV18 and TRBJ2-1 for the parts outside the CDR3, the full variable domain is NAGVMQNPRHLVRRRGQEARLRCSPMKGHSHVYWYRQLPEEGLKFMVYLQKENIIDESGMPKERFSAEFPKEGPSILRIQQVVRGDSAAYFCASSPLGQSNEQFFGPGTRLTVL.

The chain uses TRBV9 and TRBJ2-1; 12 nucleotides match TRBD2. Germline CDR1 SGDLS, CDR2 YYNGEE. This CDR3 comprises 17 residues. V was pared by 0 bases and J by 7 bases, with 8 bases of the junction left unmatched. The CDR3: CASSVGPSTSGGNEQFF. The CDR3 DNA is TGTGCCAGCAGCGTAGGGCCGTCGACTAGCGGGGGAAATGAGCAGTTCTTC.